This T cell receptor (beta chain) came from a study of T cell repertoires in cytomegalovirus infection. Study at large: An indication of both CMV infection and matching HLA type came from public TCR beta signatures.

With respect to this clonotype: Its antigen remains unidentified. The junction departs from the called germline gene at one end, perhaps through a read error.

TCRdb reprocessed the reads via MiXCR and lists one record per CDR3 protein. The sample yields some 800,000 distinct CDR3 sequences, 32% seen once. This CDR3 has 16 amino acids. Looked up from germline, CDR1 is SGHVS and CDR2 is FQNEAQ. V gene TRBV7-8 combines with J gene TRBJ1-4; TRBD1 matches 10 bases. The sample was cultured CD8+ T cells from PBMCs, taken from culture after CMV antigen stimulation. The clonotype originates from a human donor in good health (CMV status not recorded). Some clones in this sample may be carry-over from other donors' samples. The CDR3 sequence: CVSSLRGDRGDEKLFF. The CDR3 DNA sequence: TGTGTCAGCAGCTTAAGGGGGGACAGGGGAGATGAAAAACTGTTTTTT.